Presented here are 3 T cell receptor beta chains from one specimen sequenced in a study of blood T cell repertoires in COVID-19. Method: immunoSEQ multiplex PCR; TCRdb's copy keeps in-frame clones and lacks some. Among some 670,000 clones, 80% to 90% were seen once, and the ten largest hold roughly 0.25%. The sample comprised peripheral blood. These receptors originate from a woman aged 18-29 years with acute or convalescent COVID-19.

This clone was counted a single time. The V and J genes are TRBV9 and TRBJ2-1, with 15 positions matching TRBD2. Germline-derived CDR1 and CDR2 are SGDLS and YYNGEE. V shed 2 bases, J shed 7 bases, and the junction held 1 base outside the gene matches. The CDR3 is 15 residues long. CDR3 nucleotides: TGTGCCAGCAGCGTTGGACTAGCGGGGGGGAATGAGCAGTTCTTC. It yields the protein CASSVGLAGGNEQFF.

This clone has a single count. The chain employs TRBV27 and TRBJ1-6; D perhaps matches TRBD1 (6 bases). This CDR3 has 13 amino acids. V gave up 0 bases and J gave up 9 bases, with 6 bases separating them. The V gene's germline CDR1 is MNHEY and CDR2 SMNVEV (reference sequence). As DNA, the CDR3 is TGTGCCAGCAGTTTATCCAGGGGTTCACCCCTCCACTTT. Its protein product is CASSLSRGSPLHF.

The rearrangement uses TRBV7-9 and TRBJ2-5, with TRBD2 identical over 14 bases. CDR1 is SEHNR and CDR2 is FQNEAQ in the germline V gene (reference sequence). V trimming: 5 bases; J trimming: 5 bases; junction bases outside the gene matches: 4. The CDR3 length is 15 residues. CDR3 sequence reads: CASSRLAGGQETQYF. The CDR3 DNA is TGTGCCAGCAGCCGACTAGCGGGGGGGCAGGAGACCCAGTACTTC.